The TCR beta chain described here comes from a study of glioma-infiltrating T cells (dated by TCRdb to about 2016). Notes on the research overall: Sequencing of TCR alpha- and beta-chain repertoires was performed on glioma tissue, on non-neoplastic brain tissue, and on matched peripheral blood mononuclear cells. To measure divergence between tissue and blood T-cell populations, each tissue-infiltrating repertoire was compared with the peripheral blood repertoire of the same patient. Three low-grade glioma patients, roughly eight primary glioblastoma patients, and three non-glioma patients who contributed non-neoplastic brain tissue made up the paired cohort.

A few counts support this clonotype. The antigen it recognizes is unknown. Base quality data are lacking; no much larger clone is found one base away. The CDR3 measures 17 amino acids from cysteine to phenylalanine. This entry keeps only the CDR3 DNA: 51 bases, framed from base 1. V is trimmed back by 1 base and J by 7 bases, and the junction contains 14 bases that no gene match accounts for. The germline V gene (reference sequence) provides CDR1 DFQATT and CDR2 SNEGSKA. The iRepertoire nested amplicon-rescue multiplex PCR (arm-PCR) platform was used to amplify TCR alpha and beta CDR3 regions from RNA. One-step reverse transcription and amplification used roughly 100-400 ng of tissue mRNA or PBMC total RNA as input. Following bead purification, Illumina adapters were added through a secondary multiplex PCR, and the libraries were then gel-purified between 200 and 400 bp. The libraries contained internal 6-nucleotide barcodes that were used for demultiplexing. Sequencing of libraries was performed on an Illumina MiSeq with 2x220 or 2x250 nucleotide paired-end reads. The published analysis was carried out like this. FLASH 1.2.11 was used to merge paired reads, and BWA-MEM then aligned the reads to the GRCh37 human genome before TRA and TRB reads were extracted. An IMGT-derived reference of cassette sequences and CDR3 motifs, with pseudogenes included, was used for V and J assignment. Reads were translated in three frames, and productive CDR3s were defined as those with a C...FGXG motif and no stop codons. Clonotypes were defined as unique combinations of V-J cassette pair and CDR3 amino acid sequence. Hamming distance filtering was applied to reads, with thresholds set by the sequence error rate of each sample in mapped regions. TCRdb reprocessed the public reads (quality trimming at Q25 with fastp, clone calling with MiXCR) and kept in-frame beta chains. Here each entry gathers all rows of one CDR3 protein and keeps the most common genes and DNA. The V and J calls were determined by TCRdb, not by the authors. In this sample the table shows 100,000 to 150,000 distinct CDR3 sequences, approximately 26% of which occur a single time. Of the sample, approximately 26% falls within the top ten clones.

Paper-wide results and their limitations: VJ-independent divergence between tissue and blood was below expectation in non-neoplastic patients but above expectation in all gliomas, especially low-grade gliomas. Group comparisons were based on small numbers of patients: three non-neoplastic, three low-grade glioma and several glioblastoma patients. Only a very small number of CDR3 sequences turned up in both tissue and blood, a result put down to high CDR3 diversity combined with limited sampling.

Sequences were obtained from glioma tissue, nonneoplastic brain tissue, or PBMCs (not recorded which). The chain is assembled from TRBV20-1 and TRBJ2-1, with 9 middle bases fitting TRBD2. The sequence came from a human donor with low-grade glioma or glioblastoma, undergoing nonglioma brain surgery, or in good health (not recorded which). The CDR3 region reads CSARGRKRGEFMNEQFF. The nucleotides read TGCAGTGCTAGAGGCCGTAAGCGGGGGGAGTTTATGAATGAGCAGTTCTTC.